The next 23 T cell receptor beta chains were all read from a single sample in a study of blood T cells in healthy people across ages. Combining a sample-barcoded 5' primer with a J-beta primer mix, a second PCR ran for about 6 to 12 cycles. TCRdb recomputed calls from the 5' RACE reads with MiXCR, one row per CDR3 protein. Among 600,000 to 900,000 distinct CDR3 sequences listed, 20% to 30% were seen once. These same data were also listed under a study on T cells of mothers and their children.

Specimen: blood. Every receptor here comes from a boy between 10 and 17 years old in good health.

CDR3 nucleotides: TGCAGTGCTACCTTTTTTCTCGGGAGGGCCGGAGATACGCAGTATTTT. It codes for CSATFFLGRAGDTQYF. The V call is TRBV20-1, the J call TRBJ2-3; 8 bases are shared with TRBD2. Trimming took 4 bases from V and 5 from J; bases not matched to a gene: 14. CDR1 DFQATT and CDR2 SNEGSKA come from the germline V gene (reference sequence). CDR3 length: 16 residues.

The rearrangement uses TRBV6-4 and TRBJ1-1; no clear D. Trimming left V 6 bases short and J 4 bases short, with 15 bases between. CDR1 is MRHNA and CDR2 is SNTAGT in the germline V gene. The CDR3 runs 14 residues. The CDR3 loop is CASRVQRAGTEAFF. DNA of the CDR3: TGTGCCAGCAGAGTACAAAGGGCGGGCACTGAAGCTTTCTTT.

The genes are TRBV6-2 or TRBV6-3 and TRBJ2-7, with D possibly TRBD1 on 5 matching bases. The CDR3 is 15 amino acids. V lost 4 bases and J 4 bases, leaving 17 bases between the germline ends. Germline V gene data show CDR1 as MNHEY and CDR2 as SVGEGT. CDR3 sequence: CASSSSRAGAYEQYF. The CDR3 bases are TGTGCCAGCAGTTCGAGCAGGGCAGGTGCGTACGAGCAGTACTTC.

This clonotype was counted between two and nine times. The rearrangement uses TRBV7-8 and TRBJ2-5; 13 positions agree with TRBD2. The CDR3 length is 17 residues. Germline lookup yields CDR1 SGHVS and CDR2 FQNEAQ. V shed 4 bases and J 5 bases; nucleotides not matched to a gene: 10. Here the CDR3 DNA reads TGTGCCAGCAGCTCAACACAGGGACTAGCGGGGCGGGAGACCCAGTACTTC. Protein product: CASSSTQGLAGRETQYF.

Only a few counts were recorded for this clonotype. The CDR3 bases are TGCGCCAGCAGCCACGGGACAGGCTCTGAAGCTTTCTTT. This encodes CASSHGTGSEAFF. The chain carries TRBV5-1 and TRBJ1-1, with 8 bases lining up with TRBD1. The CDR3 has 13 residues. The germline V gene encodes CDR1 SGHRS and CDR2 YFSETQ. Losses at the gene ends were 4 bases for V and 6 bases for J; bases not matched to a gene: 5.

This clonotype occurred a few times. The V gene is TRBV5-1, the J gene TRBJ1-2; D gene uncertain. The ends were cut back, 0 bases at V and 4 bases at J, with 16 bases in the middle. The CDR3 sequence is 16 residues long. Germline V CDR1 and CDR2: SGHRS, YFSETQ. For the CDR3, the DNA is TGCGCCAGCAGCTTGGGAGGCTTGCGAACCCTCTATGGCTACACCTTC. This codes for CASSLGGLRTLYGYTF.

This chain joins TRBV5-1 and TRBJ2-5, with TRBD1 matching 9 bases. The J call may not be correct, given that the DNA end is closer to TRBJ2-7. In germline, CDR1 is SGHRS, CDR2 YFSETQ. The CDR3 extends over 15 amino acids. CDR3 sequence (DNA): TGCGCCAGCAGCTTATCCGGGACAGGGACATACGAGCAGTACTTC. Translation: CASSLSGTGTYEQYF.

The chain uses TRBV7-9 and TRBJ1-3; no clear D. The CDR3 consists of 15 residues. CDR1 and CDR2 from the germline V gene are SEHNR and FQNEAQ (reference sequence). Trimming removed 2 bases from V and 1 base from J, with 9 bases in between. The CDR3 sequence: CASSLTAASGNTIYF. CDR3 coding DNA: TGTGCCAGCAGCTTAACCGCCGCTTCTGGAAACACCATATATTTT.

The chain couples TRBV2 to TRBJ2-6; no clear D gene. The CDR3 consists of 15 residues. Germline V gene lookup returns CDR1 SNHLY and CDR2 FYNNEI. The V end lost 8 bases, the J end lost 0 bases, and 11 bases lay between the germline ends. The CDR3 DNA reads as TGTGCCAGCTTTTGGGGTAACTCTGGGGCCAACGTCCTGACTTTC. This translates into CASFWGNSGANVLTF.

This clonotype was observed a few times. V usage is TRBV6-1 and J usage is TRBJ2-3, with D possibly being TRBD1 (5 bases). With 2 bases removed from V and 8 bases from J, the gap between germline ends came to 8 bases. Germline V gene lookup returns CDR1 MNHNS and CDR2 SASEGT. The CDR3 runs to 12 residues. CDR3 nucleotide sequence: TGTGCCAGCAGTGAAAGACAGAGTACGCAGTATTTT. Translated, it gives CASSERQSTQYF.

This clonotype was counted between two and nine times. The chain employs TRBV10-3 and TRBJ1-5; perhaps TRBD1 as D (5 bases). V lost 0 bases, J lost 0 bases, and 15 bases lay in between. In germline, CDR1 is ENHRY, CDR2 SYGVKD. This CDR3 is 18 amino acids long. CDR3 in amino acids: CAISESAGTPYSNQPQHF. The CDR3 region has the DNA TGTGCCATCAGTGAGTCGGCCGGGACCCCCTATAGCAATCAGCCCCAGCATTTT.

This chain uses TRBV21-1 with TRBJ2-4; TRBD2 is taken as the D call from the table, unchecked against the DNA. TRBV21-1 is a known pseudogene. There are 16 residues in the CDR3. For the CDR3, the DNA is TGTGCCAGCAGCCCCGGAGGGTGGAAAGCCAAAAACATTCAGTACTTC. Translating gives CASSPGGWKAKNIQYF.

V is TRBV9 and J is TRBJ2-6; the D is unclear. V dropped 0 bases and J dropped 3 bases, with 10 bases sitting between them. The CDR3 consists of 16 residues. Germline V CDR1 and CDR2: SGDLS, YYNGEE. CDR3 DNA sequence: TGTGCCAGCAGCGTAGAAGGGCTACATGGGGCCAACGTCCTGACTTTC. This codes for CASSVEGLHGANVLTF.

The rearrangement uses TRBV28 and TRBJ2-5; TRBD2 matches at 8 bases. V was clipped by 3 bases and J by 1 base; unmatched bases: 10. Germline CDR1 MDHEN, CDR2 SYDVKM. CDR3 length: 17 amino acids. The CDR3 bases are TGTGCCAGCAGTTTTTATTTAAGCGGGGGAACCCAAGAGACCCAGTACTTC. This gives the protein CASSFYLSGGTQETQYF.

This clonotype was counted only a few times. One end of the junction does not line up with germline, which may come from a read error. The V and J genes are TRBV2 and TRBJ1-2; 10 nucleotides align to TRBD1. CDR1 is SNHLY, CDR2 FYNNEI, per germline. The CDR3 sequence is 14 residues long. The CDR3 region has the DNA TGTGCCAGCAGCGAAGGGGGACAGGGGTCTTGGAATACCTTC. It yields the protein CASSEGGQGSWNTF.

The rearrangement uses TRBV30 and TRBJ2-7, with D possibly being TRBD1 (5 bases). The end of the DNA fits TRBJ2-1 better, so the J call may be wrong. Germline CDR1 is GTSNPN and CDR2 is SVGIG (reference sequence). This CDR3 region has 13 residues. As DNA, the CDR3 is TGTGCCTGGAGTCCGGACATAAACAATGAGCAGTTCTTC. Encoded protein: CAWSPDINNEQFF.

Remarks on this clonotype: A read error is likely, as this CDR3 ends without the conserved phenylalanine or tryptophan. V usage is TRBV6-1 and J usage is TRBJ1-1; tentatively, D is TRBD1 (6 bases). There are 13 residues in the CDR3. The germline CDR1 and CDR2 sequences are MNHNS and SASEGT. Trimming stripped 11 bases from V and 4 bases from J, with 17 bases between. This CDR3 is CAAVQGYSTEAFV. Written as DNA, the CDR3 is TGTGCCGCCGTACAGGGATATAGCACTGAAGCTTTCGTT.

This clonotype was observed a handful of times. The chain links TRBV6-5 to TRBJ2-7; D gene unclear. The CDR3 consists of 15 residues. The V end lost 2 bases, the J end lost 4 bases, and 15 bases lay between the germline ends. Germline V gene data show CDR1 as MNHEY and CDR2 as SVGAGI. CDR3 residues: CASSYVRSTGYEQYF. Written as DNA, the CDR3 is TGTGCCAGCAGTTACGTTCGCTCAACCGGATACGAGCAGTACTTC.

The chain couples TRBV2 to TRBJ2-5; possibly TRBD2 for D (7 bases). The assigned J gene may be wrong: the sequence end matches TRBJ2-7 better. CDR1 is SNHLY and CDR2 is FYNNEI in the germline V gene. The CDR3 length is 14 residues. The CDR3 DNA is TGTGCCAGCAGTCGGGGGGCGCGATCCTACGAGCAGTACTTC. Translation: CASSRGARSYEQYF.

The sample holds a few counts of this clonotype. The chain combines TRBV2 with TRBJ1-5; D remains unclear. There are 14 residues in the CDR3. Germline loops: CDR1 SNHLY, CDR2 FYNNEI. Trimming took off 8 bases at V and 0 bases at J, with 11 bases between the two ends. CDR3 residues: CASGWVISNQPQHF. The CDR3 DNA reads TGTGCCAGCGGGTGGGTGATTAGCAATCAGCCCCAGCATTTT.

A word on this clonotype: One end of the junction is discordant with germline, which a read error may explain. V gene TRBV28 combines with J gene TRBJ2-4; TRBD2 matches at 10 bases. Germline V gives CDR1 MDHEN, CDR2 SYDVKM. The length of the CDR3 is 15 residues. CDR3: CACSLGGLARNIQYF. CDR3 bases: TGTGCCTGCAGTTTAGGGGGACTAGCGAGAAACATTCAGTACTTC.

This clonotype was found a few times. The CDR3 nucleotides are TGTGCCAGCACCCAGGGTCTAGGTGAAGCTTTCTTT. It is translated as CASTQGLGEAFF. V and J are TRBV2 and TRBJ1-1; D might be TRBD1 (5 bases). Looked up from germline, CDR1 is SNHLY and CDR2 is FYNNEI. The CDR3 spans 12 residues. V was clipped by 7 bases and J by 7 bases, with 13 bases between them.

V gene TRBV12-3 or TRBV12-4 combines with J gene TRBJ2-1; 7 positions match TRBD2. The CDR3 covers 14 residues. The junction had 5 bases not matched to a gene; V was cut back by 5 bases and J by 4 bases. DNA for the CDR3: TGTGCCAGCAGTGTCGGGACTACATACAATGAGCAGTTCTTC. It translates to CASSVGTTYNEQFF.